What follows are 15 T cell receptor beta chains derived from one specimen sequenced in a study of T-cell reconstitution after alpha-beta-depleted transplantation in children. A TCRbeta library incorporating unique molecular identifiers was prepared. TCRdb re-called the PCR reads through MiXCR, storing one row per CDR3 protein. The data show about 230,000 distinct CDR3 sequences, around 8.9% seen once. Source: PBMCs from the stem cell graft donor, taken from the stem cell graft. Source of these receptors: a human donor who donated a stem cell graft to a child with SCID.

About this clonotype: The junction does not match germline at one end; this may be a read error. The V and J genes are TRBV7-9 and TRBJ1-4; D possibly corresponds to TRBD1 (5 bases). CDR3 length: 16 amino acids. The germline V gene encodes CDR1 SEHNR and CDR2 FQNEAQ (reference sequence). CDR3 sequence reads: CASSLVRAYMNEKLYF. DNA of the CDR3: TGTGCCAGCAGCTTAGTCAGGGCTTATATGAATGAAAAACTGTATTTT.

The V call is TRBV5-4, the J call TRBJ2-7; no definite D call. This CDR3 spans 14 amino acids. V was trimmed by 2 bases and J by 2 bases, leaving 11 bases between them. CDR1 is SGHNT and CDR2 is YYREEE in the germline V gene (reference sequence). In DNA, the CDR3 is TGTGCCAGCAGCTTTTTGGACCACCCCTACGAGCAGTACTTC. This gives the protein CASSFLDHPYEQYF.

This clonotype was detected many times. The chain is built from TRBV4-1 and TRBJ2-3; D remains ambiguous. The CDR3 consists of 13 residues. Germline loops: CDR1 MGHRA, CDR2 YSYEKL. Trimming left V 1 base short and J 4 bases short, with 6 bases between. The CDR3 reads CASSQVMADTQYF. The CDR3, as DNA: TGCGCCAGCAGCCAAGTAATGGCAGATACGCAGTATTTT.

This clonotype was detected ten times or more. The V and J genes are TRBV29-1 and TRBJ2-3, with 9 bases identical to TRBD1. With 7 bases clipped from V and 3 bases from J, the junction kept 5 bases outside the gene matches. Germline values: CDR1 SQVTM, CDR2 ANQGSEA. The CDR3 has 13 residues. CDR3 nucleotide sequence: TGCAGCGGGGGACAGGGTGAAACAGATACGCAGTATTTT. It encodes CSGGQGETDTQYF.

This clonotype was recorded at least ten times. The chain links TRBV20-1 to TRBJ1-6; D is unclear. Germline CDR1 DFQATT, CDR2 SNEGSKA (reference sequence). CDR3 length equals 14 residues. The V and J ends lost 5 bases and 6 bases respectively, with 14 bases between them. CDR3 sequence: CSAVAPMGNSPLHF. The CDR3 region has the DNA TGCAGTGCTGTCGCTCCAATGGGTAATTCACCCCTCCACTTT.

This clonotype came up many times. The chain employs TRBV12-3 or TRBV12-4 and TRBJ2-3; tentative D call: TRBD1 (6 bases). With 0 bases removed from V and 8 bases from J, the gap between germline ends came to 15 bases. The CDR3 has 15 amino acids. CDR3 residues: CASSLAGAAAGTQYF. DNA for the CDR3: TGTGCCAGCAGTTTAGCGGGGGCCGCGGCCGGTACGCAGTATTTT.

This clonotype was picked up many times. This rearrangement joins TRBV10-1 to TRBJ2-5; the match to TRBD1 covers 7 bases. The germline CDR1 and CDR2 sequences are WNHNN and SYGVQD (reference sequence). V shed 2 bases and J 3 bases; nucleotides not matched to a gene: 6. The CDR3 is 15 residues long. CDR3 nucleotides: TGCGCCAGCAGTGAGACCGGGACAGTCGAAGAGACCCAGTACTTC. Residues: CASSETGTVEETQYF.

This clonotype was detected a few times. The V call is TRBV5-1, the J call TRBJ1-6; D unresolved. The CDR3 is 16 residues long. V gave up 4 bases and J gave up 11 bases, with 22 bases separating them. In germline, CDR1 is SGHRS, CDR2 YFSETQ. The CDR3, as DNA: TGCGCCAGCAGCCTAACCCCCCGGACCCTTGTTGCACCCCTCCACTTT. This sequence encodes CASSLTPRTLVAPLHF.

This clonotype was observed many times. This CDR3 is CASSYSIGTQETQYF. The CDR3 region has the DNA TGTGCCAGCAGTTACTCGATTGGAACCCAAGAGACCCAGTACTTC. V usage is TRBV6-5 and J usage is TRBJ2-5, with no clear D. This CDR3 spans 15 amino acids. CDR1 and CDR2 from the germline V gene are MNHEY and SVGAGI. V gave up 0 bases and J gave up 1 base, with 9 bases separating them.

This rearrangement joins TRBV6-1 to TRBJ1-4; 8 bases fit TRBD1. CDR3 length equals 14 residues. CDR1 is MNHNS, CDR2 SASEGT, per germline. Trimming cost V 6 bases and J 8 bases; bases outside gene matches: 8. The CDR3 sequence is CASRRTGPPEKLFF. CDR3 sequence (DNA): TGTGCCAGCAGGAGGACAGGGCCTCCCGAAAAACTGTTTTTT.

This clonotype was detected ten times or more. The chain links TRBV5-1 to TRBJ2-3; the D is unclear. Trimming took off 0 bases at V and 0 bases at J, with 11 bases between the two ends. The CDR3 has 16 residues. CDR1 is SGHRS and CDR2 is YFSETQ in the germline V gene. The CDR3, as DNA: TGCGCCAGCAGCTTGGGTCATGAGTCTAGCACAGATACGCAGTATTTT. This encodes CASSLGHESSTDTQYF.

This clonotype was recorded many times. The chain links TRBV15 to TRBJ2-5, with D unresolved. This CDR3 has 14 amino acids. Deletions cut 8 bases from V and 2 bases from J, with 15 bases between. Germline V gives CDR1 LNHNV, CDR2 YYDKDF (reference sequence). Here the CDR3 DNA reads TGTGCCACCCGACCCGACTTCCGGCAAGAGACCCAGTACTTC. It translates to CATRPDFRQETQYF.

This clonotype has at least ten counts. V and J are TRBV29-1 and TRBJ2-1; maybe TRBD2 (7 bases). The CDR3 spans 17 residues. The germline CDR1 and CDR2 sequences are SQVTM and ANQGSEA. Trimming took off 5 bases at V and 0 bases at J, with 20 bases between the two ends. This CDR3 reads CSVISFGGGFSYNEQFF. CDR3 DNA: TGCAGCGTTATTTCCTTCGGCGGGGGCTTCTCCTACAATGAGCAGTTCTTC.

There are a few counts of this clonotype. This chain uses TRBV9 with TRBJ1-5; D unresolved. Trimming shortened V by 3 bases and J by 7 bases, and 11 bases separated the two germline ends. Per germline, CDR1 SGDLS and CDR2 YYNGEE. The CDR3 is 13 amino acids. The CDR3 DNA follows: TGTGCCAGCAGCGGGGGAATAGGACAGCCCCAGCATTTT. This encodes CASSGGIGQPQHF. The full variable domain, completed using reference TRBV9 and TRBJ1-5, is DSGVTQTPKHLITATGQRVTLRCSPRSGDLSVYWYQQSLDQGLQFLIQYYNGEERAKGNILERFSAQQFPDLHSELNLSSLELGDSALYFCASSGGIGQPQHFGDGTRLSIL.

This clonotype was picked up many times. V is TRBV27 and J is TRBJ1-1; TRBD1 matches at 10 bases. Germline V gives CDR1 MNHEY, CDR2 SMNVEV (reference sequence). The CDR3 is made up of 16 amino acids. Unmatched junction bases numbered 7, after V lost 2 bases and J lost 4 bases. The CDR3 protein is CASSLGRTGGTTEAFF. The CDR3 DNA reads TGTGCCAGCAGTTTAGGGAGGACAGGGGGGACCACTGAAGCTTTCTTT.